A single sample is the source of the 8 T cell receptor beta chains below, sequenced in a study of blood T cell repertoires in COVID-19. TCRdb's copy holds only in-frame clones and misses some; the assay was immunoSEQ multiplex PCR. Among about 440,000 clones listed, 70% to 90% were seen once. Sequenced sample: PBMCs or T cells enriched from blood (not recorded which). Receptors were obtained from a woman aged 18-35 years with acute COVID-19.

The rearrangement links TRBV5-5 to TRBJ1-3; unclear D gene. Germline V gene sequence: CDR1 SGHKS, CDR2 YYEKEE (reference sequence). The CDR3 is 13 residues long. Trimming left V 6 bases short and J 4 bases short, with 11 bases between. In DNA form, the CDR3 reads TGTGCCAGCACCGGACTGGGCGGAAACACCATATATTTT. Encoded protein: CASTGLGGNTIYF.

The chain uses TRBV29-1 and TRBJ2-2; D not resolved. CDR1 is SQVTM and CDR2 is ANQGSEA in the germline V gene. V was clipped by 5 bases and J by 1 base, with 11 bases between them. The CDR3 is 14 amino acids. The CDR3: CSVMSQLNTGELFF. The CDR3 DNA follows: TGCAGCGTTATGTCCCAATTGAACACCGGGGAGCTGTTTTTT.

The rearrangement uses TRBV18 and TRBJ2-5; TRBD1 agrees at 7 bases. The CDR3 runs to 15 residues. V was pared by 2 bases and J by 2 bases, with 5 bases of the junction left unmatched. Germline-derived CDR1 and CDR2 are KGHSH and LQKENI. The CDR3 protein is CASSPSQGDQETQYF. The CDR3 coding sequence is TGTGCCAGCTCACCATCCCAGGGGGATCAAGAGACCCAGTACTTC.

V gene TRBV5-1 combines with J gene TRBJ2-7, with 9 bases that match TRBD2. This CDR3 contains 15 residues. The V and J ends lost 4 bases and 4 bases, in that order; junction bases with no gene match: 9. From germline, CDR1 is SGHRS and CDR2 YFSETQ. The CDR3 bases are TGCGCCAGCAGCCCAGTGAGCGGGGGGAATTACGAGCAGTACTTC. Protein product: CASSPVSGGNYEQYF.

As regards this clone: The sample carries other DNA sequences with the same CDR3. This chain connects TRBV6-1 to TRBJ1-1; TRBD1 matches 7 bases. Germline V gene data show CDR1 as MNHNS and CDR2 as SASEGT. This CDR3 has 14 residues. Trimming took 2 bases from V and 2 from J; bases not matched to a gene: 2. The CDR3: CASSELGGNTEAFF. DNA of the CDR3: TGTGCCAGCAGTGAATTAGGGGGCAACACTGAAGCTTTCTTT.

The CDR3 region is CASKGPGQGFGELFF. CDR3 DNA: TGTGCCAGCAAGGGACCGGGACAGGGGTTCGGGGAGCTGTTTTTT. The chain couples TRBV28 to TRBJ2-2, with 10 bases matching TRBD1. The V gene's germline CDR1 is MDHEN and CDR2 SYDVKM. CDR3 length: 15 residues. The V and J ends lost 7 bases and 7 bases, in that order; junction bases with no gene match: 9.

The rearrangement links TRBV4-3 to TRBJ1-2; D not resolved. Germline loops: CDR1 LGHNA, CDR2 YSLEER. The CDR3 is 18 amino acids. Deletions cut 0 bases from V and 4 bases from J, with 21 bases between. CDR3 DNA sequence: TGCGCCAGCAGCCAAGAAATACCAGACCGAGGTGGAGGCTATGGCTACACCTTC. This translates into CASSQEIPDRGGGYGYTF.

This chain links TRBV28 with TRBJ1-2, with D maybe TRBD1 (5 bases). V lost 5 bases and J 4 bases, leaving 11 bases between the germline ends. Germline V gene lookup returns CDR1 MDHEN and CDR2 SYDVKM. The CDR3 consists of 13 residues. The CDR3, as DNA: TGTGCCAGCAGTACAGGAGTTATCTATGGCTACACCTTC. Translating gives CASSTGVIYGYTF.